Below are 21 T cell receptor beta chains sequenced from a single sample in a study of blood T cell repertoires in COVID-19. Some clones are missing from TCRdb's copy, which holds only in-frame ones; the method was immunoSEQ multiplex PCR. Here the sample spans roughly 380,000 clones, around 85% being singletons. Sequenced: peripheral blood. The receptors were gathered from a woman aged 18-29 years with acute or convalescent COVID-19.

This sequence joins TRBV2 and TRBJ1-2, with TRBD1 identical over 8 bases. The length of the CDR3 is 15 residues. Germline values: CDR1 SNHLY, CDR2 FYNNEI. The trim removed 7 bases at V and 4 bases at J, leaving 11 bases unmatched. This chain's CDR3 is CASTDQGAVSYGYTF. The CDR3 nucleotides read TGTGCCAGCACCGATCAGGGGGCCGTGAGCTATGGCTACACCTTC.

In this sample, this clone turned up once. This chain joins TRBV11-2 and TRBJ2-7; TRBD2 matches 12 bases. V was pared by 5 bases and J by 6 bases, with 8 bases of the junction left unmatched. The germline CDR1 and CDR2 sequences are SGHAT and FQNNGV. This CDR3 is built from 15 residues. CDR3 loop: CASSLAGGPGGEQYF. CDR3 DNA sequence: TGTGCCAGCAGCCTAGCGGGGGGGCCGGGTGGCGAGCAGTACTTC.

The DNA for the CDR3 is TGCGCCAGCCGAGGGACAGGGGGCGCCGGGGAGCTGTTTTTT. Protein sequence: CASRGTGGAGELFF. The chain has TRBV4-1 and TRBJ2-2; TRBD1 agrees at 12 bases. The CDR3 has 14 amino acids. Germline assignment: CDR1 MGHRA and CDR2 YSYEKL. V was pared by 8 bases and J by 6 bases, with 4 bases of the junction left unmatched.

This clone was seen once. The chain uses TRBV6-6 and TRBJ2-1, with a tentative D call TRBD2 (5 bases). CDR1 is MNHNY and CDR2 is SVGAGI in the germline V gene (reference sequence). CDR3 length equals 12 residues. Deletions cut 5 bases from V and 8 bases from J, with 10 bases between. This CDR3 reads CASSPYGDEQFF. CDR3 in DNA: TGTGCCAGCAGTCCATACGGGGATGAGCAGTTCTTC.

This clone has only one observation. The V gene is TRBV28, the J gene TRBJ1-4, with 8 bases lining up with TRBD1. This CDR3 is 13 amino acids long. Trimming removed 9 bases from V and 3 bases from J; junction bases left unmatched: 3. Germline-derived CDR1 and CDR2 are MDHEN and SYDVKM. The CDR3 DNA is TGTGCCAGTATGGACAGGGCTAATGAAAAACTGTTTTTT. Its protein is CASMDRANEKLFF. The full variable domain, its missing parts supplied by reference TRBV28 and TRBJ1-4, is DVKVTQSSRYLVKRTGEKVFLECVQDMDHENMFWYRQDPGLGLRLIYFSYDVKMKEKGDIPEGYSVSREKKERFSLILESASTNQTSMYLCASMDRANEKLFFGSGTQLSVL.

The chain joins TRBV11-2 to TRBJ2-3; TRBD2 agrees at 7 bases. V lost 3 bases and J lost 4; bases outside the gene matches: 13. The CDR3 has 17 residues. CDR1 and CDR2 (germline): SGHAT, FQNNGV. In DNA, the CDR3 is TGTGCCAGCAGCTTCCTAAGAATGGCGGGAGAGGCAGATACGCAGTATTTT. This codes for CASSFLRMAGEADTQYF. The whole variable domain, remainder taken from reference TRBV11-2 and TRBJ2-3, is EAGVAQSPRYKIIEKRQSVAFWCNPISGHATLYWYQQILGQGPKLLIQFQNNGVVDDSQLPKDRFSAERLKGVDSTLKIQPAKLEDSAVYLCASSFLRMAGEADTQYFGPGTRLTVL.

The CDR3 protein is CAWSRQGASGGNQPQHF. The CDR3 coding sequence is TGTGCCTGGAGTCGGCAGGGGGCGAGCGGTGGCAATCAGCCCCAGCATTTT. The chain couples TRBV30 to TRBJ1-5, with 8 bases that match TRBD1. Germline CDR1 is GTSNPN and CDR2 is SVGIG (reference sequence). V lost 2 bases and J lost 2; bases outside the gene matches: 11. CDR3 length: 17 residues.

Here the CDR3 reads CSVEGQGIANYGYTF. The CDR3 bases are TGCAGCGTTGAGGGACAGGGTATAGCTAACTATGGCTACACCTTC. The rearrangement joins TRBV29-1 to TRBJ1-2, with 9 bases matching TRBD1. V lost 3 bases and J lost 0; bases outside the gene matches: 5. There are 15 residues in the CDR3. Germline V lookup: CDR1 SQVTM, CDR2 ANQGSEA.

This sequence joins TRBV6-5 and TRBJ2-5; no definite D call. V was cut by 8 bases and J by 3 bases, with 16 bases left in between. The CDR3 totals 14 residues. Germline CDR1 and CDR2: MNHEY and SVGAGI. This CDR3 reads CASDWRSSEETQYF. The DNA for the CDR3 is TGTGCCAGCGATTGGCGGTCCAGTGAAGAGACCCAGTACTTC.

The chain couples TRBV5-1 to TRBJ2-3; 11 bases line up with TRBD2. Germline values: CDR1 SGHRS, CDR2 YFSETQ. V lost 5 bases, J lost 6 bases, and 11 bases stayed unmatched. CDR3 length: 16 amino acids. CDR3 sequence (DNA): TGCGCCAGCAGTTCACCTAGCGGGAGGCCCATTGATACGCAGTATTTT. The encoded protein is CASSSPSGRPIDTQYF.

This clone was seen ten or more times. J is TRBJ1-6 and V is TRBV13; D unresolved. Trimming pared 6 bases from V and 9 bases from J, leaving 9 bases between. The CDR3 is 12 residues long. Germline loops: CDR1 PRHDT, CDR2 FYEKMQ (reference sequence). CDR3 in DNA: TGTGCCAGCAGGTTGAATAGTTCACCCCTCCACTTT. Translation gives CASRLNSSPLHF.

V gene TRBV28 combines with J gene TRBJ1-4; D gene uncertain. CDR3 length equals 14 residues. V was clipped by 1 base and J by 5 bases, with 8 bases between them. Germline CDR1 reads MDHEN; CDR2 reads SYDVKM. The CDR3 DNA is TGTGCCAGCAGTTTATCGAGAGTGAATGAAAAACTGTTTTTT. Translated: CASSLSRVNEKLFF.

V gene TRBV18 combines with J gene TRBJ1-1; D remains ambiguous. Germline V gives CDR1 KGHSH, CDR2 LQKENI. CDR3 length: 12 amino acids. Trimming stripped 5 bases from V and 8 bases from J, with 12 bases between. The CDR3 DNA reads TGTGCCAGCTCATCGGGGAGTCGCGAAGCTTTCTTT. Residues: CASSSGSREAFF.

The CDR3 bases are TGTGCCAGCAGCCGGACTAGCGGGAGATCCAACAATGAGCAGTTCTTC. Translated, it gives CASSRTSGRSNNEQFF. The chain couples TRBV11-2 to TRBJ2-1, with TRBD2 matching over 13 bases. After removal of 5 bases from V and 5 bases from J, the junction contained 6 bases not matched to a gene. Per the germline V gene, CDR1 is SGHAT and CDR2 is FQNNGV. The CDR3 runs to 16 residues.

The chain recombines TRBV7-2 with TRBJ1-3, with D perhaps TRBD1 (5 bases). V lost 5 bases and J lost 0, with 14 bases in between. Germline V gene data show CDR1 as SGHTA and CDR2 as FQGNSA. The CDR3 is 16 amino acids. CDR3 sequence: CASSIDPQGSGNTIYF. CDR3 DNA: TGTGCCAGCAGCATAGATCCTCAGGGCTCTGGAAACACCATATATTTT.

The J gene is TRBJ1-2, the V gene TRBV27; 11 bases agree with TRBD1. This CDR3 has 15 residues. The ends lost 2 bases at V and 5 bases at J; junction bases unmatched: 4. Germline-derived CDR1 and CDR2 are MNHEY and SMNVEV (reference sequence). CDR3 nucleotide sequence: TGTGCCAGCAGTTTAACCGGGACAGGGGGTTATGGCTACACCTTC. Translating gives CASSLTGTGGYGYTF.

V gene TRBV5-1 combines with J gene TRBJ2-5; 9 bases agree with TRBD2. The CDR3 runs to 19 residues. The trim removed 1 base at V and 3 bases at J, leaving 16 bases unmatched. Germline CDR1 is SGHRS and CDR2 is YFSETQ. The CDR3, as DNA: TGCGCCAGCAGCTTGAAAGAGAAGGTGCTAGCGGGGCGTAAAGAGACCCAGTACTTC. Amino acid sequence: CASSLKEKVLAGRKETQYF.

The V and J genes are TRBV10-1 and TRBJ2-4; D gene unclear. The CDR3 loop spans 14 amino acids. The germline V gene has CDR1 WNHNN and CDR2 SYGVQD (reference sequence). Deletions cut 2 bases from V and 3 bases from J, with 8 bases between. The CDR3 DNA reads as TGCGCCAGCAGTGAGGATCCGGGCAAAAACATTCAGTACTTC. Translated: CASSEDPGKNIQYF.

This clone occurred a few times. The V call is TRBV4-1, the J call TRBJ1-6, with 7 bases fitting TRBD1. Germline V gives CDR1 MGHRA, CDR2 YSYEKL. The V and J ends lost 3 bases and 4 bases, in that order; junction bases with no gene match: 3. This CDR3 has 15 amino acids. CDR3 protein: CASSQTTGYNSPLHF. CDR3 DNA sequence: TGCGCCAGCAGCCAGACGACAGGGTATAATTCACCCCTCCACTTT.

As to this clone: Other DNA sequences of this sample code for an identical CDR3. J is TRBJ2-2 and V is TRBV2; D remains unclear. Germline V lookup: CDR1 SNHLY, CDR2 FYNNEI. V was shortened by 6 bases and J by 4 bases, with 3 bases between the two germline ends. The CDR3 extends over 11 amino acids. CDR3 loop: CASSVTGELFF. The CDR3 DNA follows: TGTGCCAGCAGCGTCACCGGGGAGCTGTTTTTT.

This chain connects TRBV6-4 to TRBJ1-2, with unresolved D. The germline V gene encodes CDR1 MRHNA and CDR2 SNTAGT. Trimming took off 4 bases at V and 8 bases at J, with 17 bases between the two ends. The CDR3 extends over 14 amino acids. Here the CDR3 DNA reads TGTGCCAGCAGTGTCGGCCTAGGAGCGGCCGGCTACACCTTC. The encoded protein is CASSVGLGAAGYTF.